These T cell receptor beta chains were read from a single sample in a study of beta chain features in type 1 diabetes. Sequenced by immunoSEQ multiplex PCR; TCRdb stores in-frame clones only, minus some. The repertoire includes roughly 290,000 clones, roughly 8% of them detected once, and under 1.3% sits in the top ten. The sequencing sample was made of central memory CD4+ T cells from blood. All receptors come from a woman between 18 and 29 years old in good health. Each CDR3 is given with its conserved first and last residue. D genes are given only for firm matches. Part of the rows lack a size; the others show once, few, many or a class for expanded clones.

V	size	J	D	CDR3	DNA
TRBV10-3	few	TRBJ1-1	TRBD1	CAIKAATGGGGTEAFF	TGTGCCATCAAGGCCGCGACAGGGGGCGGAGGCACTGAAGCTTTCTTT
TRBV27	few	TRBJ2-5	-	CASSPAGRWETQYF	TGTGCCAGCAGTCCTGCAGGGAGGTGGGAGACCCAGTACTTC
TRBV19	many	TRBJ1-5	-	CASSRQADQPQHF	TGTGCCAGTAGTCGACAGGCGGATCAGCCCCAGCATTTT
TRBV19	-	TRBJ2-4	TRBD2	CASSPTSGGAGAKNIQYF	TGTGCCAGTAGCCCCACTAGCGGGGGGGCCGGGGCCAAAAACATTCAGTACTTC
TRBV7-8	-	TRBJ2-2	TRBD1	CASSLARGRRTGELFF	TGTGCCAGCAGCTTAGCCAGGGGGCGACGGACCGGGGAGCTGTTTTTT
TRBV2	-	TRBJ1-1	-	CASSEERNTEAFF	TGTGCCAGCAGTGAAGAGCGGAACACTGAAGCTTTCTTT
TRBV13	few	TRBJ2-7	-	CASSLDRGLSYEQYF	TGTGCCAGCAGCTTAGACAGGGGACTTTCCTACGAGCAGTACTTC
TRBV7-2	few	TRBJ1-1	-	CASSPRWGNTEAFF	TGTGCCAGCAGCCCGCGTTGGGGGAACACTGAAGCTTTCTTT
TRBV28	-	TRBJ1-5	-	CASSLRVHNQPQHF	TGTGCCAGCAGTTTAAGGGTCCACAATCAGCCCCAGCATTTT
TRBV28	few	TRBJ1-4	-	CATGGSPNEKLFF	TGTGCAACGGGAGGGTCCCCTAATGAAAAACTGTTTTTT
TRBV2	-	TRBJ1-5	TRBD1	CASSVTGGPQPQHF	TGTGCCAGCAGCGTTACAGGGGGCCCTCAGCCCCAGCATTTT
TRBV2	-	TRBJ1-5	-	CASSVLRGNQPQHF	TGTGCCAGCAGTGTTCTAAGGGGCAATCAGCCCCAGCATTTT
TRBV5-1	-	TRBJ1-4	TRBD1	CASSLGVGTGDEKLFF	TGCGCCAGCAGCTTGGGGGTCGGGACAGGGGATGAAAAACTGTTTTTT
TRBV7-3	-	TRBJ1-2	-	CASSLEPMGGYTF	TGTGCCAGCAGCTTAGAACCGATGGGGGGCTACACCTTC
TRBV30	few	TRBJ1-4	-	CAWSKGGLQGPEKLFF	TGTGCCTGGAGTAAAGGAGGGCTACAGGGTCCTGAAAAACTGTTTTTT
TRBV4-1	few	TRBJ2-3	TRBD2	CASSQGSSGGAADTQYF	TGCGCCAGCAGCCAAGGGTCTAGCGGGGGGGCGGCAGATACGCAGTATTTT
TRBV6-5	-	TRBJ1-2	-	CASSQTNYGYTF	TGTGCCAGCAGTCAAACTAACTATGGCTACACCTTC
TRBV9	few	TRBJ2-7	-	CASSESPDSNYEQYF	TGTGCCAGCAGCGAGAGCCCCGACAGTAACTACGAGCAGTACTTC
TRBV6-1	once	TRBJ1-5	-	CASSEYRAQPQHF	TGTGCCAGCAGTGAATACAGGGCTCAGCCCCAGCATTTT
TRBV7-6	-	TRBJ2-7	-	CASSGGSPYEQYF	TGTGCCAGCAGCGGCGGTAGTCCGTACGAGCAGTACTTC
TRBV5-4	-	TRBJ1-3	-	CASSVRSSGNTIYF	TGTGCCAGCAGCGTAAGAAGCTCTGGAAACACCATATATTTT
TRBV6-1	few	TRBJ2-7	-	CASGQSWGPSYEQYF	TGTGCCAGCGGCCAGTCGTGGGGGCCGTCCTACGAGCAGTACTTC
TRBV6-1	few	TRBJ2-5	-	CASSYGETQYF	TGTGCCAGCAGTTACGGGGAGACCCAGTACTTC
TRBV27	-	TRBJ1-4	-	CASSLFTAAGVEKLFF	TGTGCCAGCAGTTTATTTACTGCGGCAGGGGTTGAAAAACTGTTTTTT
TRBV7-2	-	TRBJ2-1	TRBD2	CASRTGGGGPDEQFF	TGTGCCAGCAGGACTGGGGGCGGGGGGCCCGATGAGCAGTTCTTC
TRBV4-3	many	TRBJ1-5	-	CASSQDLGDQPQHF	TGCGCCAGCAGCCAAGATTTAGGGGATCAGCCCCAGCATTTT
TRBV7-9	-	TRBJ2-1	-	CASSPHGEEQFF	TGTGCCAGCAGCCCCCACGGGGAGGAGCAGTTCTTC